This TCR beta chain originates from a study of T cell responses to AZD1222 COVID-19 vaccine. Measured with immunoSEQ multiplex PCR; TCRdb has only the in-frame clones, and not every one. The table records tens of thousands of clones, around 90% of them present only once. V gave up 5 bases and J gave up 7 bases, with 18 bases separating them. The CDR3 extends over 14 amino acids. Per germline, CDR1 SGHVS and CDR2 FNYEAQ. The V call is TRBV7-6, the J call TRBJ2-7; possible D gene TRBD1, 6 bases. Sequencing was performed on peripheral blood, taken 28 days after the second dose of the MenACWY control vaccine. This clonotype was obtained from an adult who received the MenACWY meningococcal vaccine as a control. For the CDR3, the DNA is TGTGCCAGCAGCCCCAACAGGGCCCACGAGGAGCAGTACTTC. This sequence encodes CASSPNRAHEEQYF.